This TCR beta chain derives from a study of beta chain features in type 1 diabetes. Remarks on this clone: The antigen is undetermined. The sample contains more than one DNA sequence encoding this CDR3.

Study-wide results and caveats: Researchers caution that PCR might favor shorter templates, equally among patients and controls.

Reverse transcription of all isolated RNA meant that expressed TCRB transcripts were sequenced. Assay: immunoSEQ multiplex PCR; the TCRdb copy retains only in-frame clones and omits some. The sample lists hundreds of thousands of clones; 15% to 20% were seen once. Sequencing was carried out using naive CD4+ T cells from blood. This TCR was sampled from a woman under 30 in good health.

Here the CDR3 reads CASSYSYRGPYEQYF. CDR3 sequence (DNA): TGTGCCAGCAGTTACTCGTACAGGGGGCCCTACGAGCAGTACTTC. The chain joins TRBV6-5 to TRBJ2-7, with 9 positions matching TRBD1. Germline CDR1 reads MNHEY; CDR2 reads SVGAGI. This CDR3 is 15 amino acids long. With 0 bases clipped from V and 2 bases from J, the junction kept 2 bases outside the gene matches.